The clone carrying this T cell receptor (beta chain) was counted ten times or more. The target antigen is unknown. Busulfan-fludarabine conditioning, marrow transplant, and cyclophosphamide on days +3 and +4 were administered. These data are taken from a study of T cells after posttransplantation cyclophosphamide. Broader study findings: Later blood repertoires were often dominated by clones from the donor CD8+ memory compartment.

TCRdb keeps only in-frame clones here, not all; method: immunoSEQ multiplex PCR. Reported are several thousand clones, none seen only once; the ten largest carry approximately 15%. The germline CDR1 and CDR2 sequences are SGHVS and FQNEAQ. V was pared by 0 bases and J by 5 bases, with 10 bases between. CDR3 length: 14 amino acids. This receptor was taken from a female patient between 30 and 40 years old who received an allogeneic stem cell transplant from an unrelated donor, was CMV-positive, and had acute and chronic GVHD. Some T cells may possibly be graft donor cells. The specimen comprised PBMCs, sampled after allogeneic stem cell transplant with posttransplant cyclophosphamide. The chain is built from TRBV7-8 and TRBJ1-1, with D possibly being TRBD1 (5 bases). CDR3 bases: TGTGCCAGCAGCTTAGCGGGGGGGATGACTGAAGCTTTCTTT. Its protein product is CASSLAGGMTEAFF. Complete variable domain (other parts from reference TRBV7-8 and TRBJ1-1): GAGVSQSPRYKVAKRGQDVALRCDPISGHVSLFWYQQALGQGPEFLTYFQNEAQLDKSGLPSDRFFAERPEGSVSTLKIQRTQQEDSAVYLCASSLAGGMTEAFFGQGTRLTVV.